The 25 T cell receptor beta chains below come from one sample, sequenced in a study of T cell repertoires in cytomegalovirus infection. From the reads, TCRdb called clonotypes with MiXCR, one entry per CDR3 protein. Of 400,000 to 550,000 distinct CDR3 sequences in the sample, 10% to 12% were seen once. Material for sequencing was PBMCs. These receptors came from a human donor in good health (CMV status not recorded). Some clones in this sample may be carry-over from other donors' samples.

Many counts were recorded for this clonotype. The chain uses TRBV7-3 and TRBJ2-1; the D is unclear. V lost 3 bases, J lost 0 bases, and 12 bases lay in between. The CDR3 runs to 16 residues. The germline gives CDR1 SGHTA, CDR2 FQGTGA. The CDR3 region has the DNA TGTGCCAGCAGCTTTGGTATAAGGAGCTCCTACAATGAGCAGTTCTTC. Amino acids: CASSFGIRSSYNEQFF.

There are many counts of this clonotype. The V gene is TRBV15, the J gene TRBJ2-7; 11 bases align to TRBD2. The V and J ends lost 3 bases and 3 bases, in that order; junction bases with no gene match: 7. Germline V CDR1 and CDR2: LNHNV, YYDKDF (reference sequence). The length of the CDR3 is 16 residues. CDR3 sequence (DNA): TGTGCCACCAGCAGGCCCGGGACTAGCGGTTACTACGAGCAGTACTTC. Its protein is CATSRPGTSGYYEQYF.

About this clonotype: A much larger clone sits a single nucleotide away, making a read error possible. The gene calls are TRBV28 and TRBJ2-7; the match to TRBD2 covers 10 bases. The CDR3 contains 14 residues. J lost 5 bases, V lost 6 bases, and 7 bases had no gene match. Germline V lookup: CDR1 MDHEN, CDR2 SYDVKM. The DNA of the CDR3 is TGTGCCAGCAGCGAACTAGCGGGGTCGGACGAGCAGTACTTC. Protein sequence: CASSELAGSDEQYF.

This clonotype was seen repeatedly, ten times or more. The chain recombines TRBV19 with TRBJ2-7, with 9 bases identical to TRBD2. CDR1 and CDR2 from the germline V gene are LNHDA and SQIVND (reference sequence). Trimming at V came to 6 bases and at J to 0 bases, leaving 6 bases not matched to a gene. The CDR3 spans 15 residues. The CDR3 DNA is TGTGCCAGTAGACCAGCGGGAGGTTTCTCCTACGAGCAGTACTTC. This translates into CASRPAGGFSYEQYF.

This clonotype was detected many times. V is TRBV19 and J is TRBJ2-2, with 9 bases aligning to TRBD2. Germline CDR1 is LNHDA and CDR2 is SQIVND (reference sequence). V trimming: 7 bases; J trimming: 5 bases; junction bases outside the gene matches: 5. The CDR3 has 14 amino acids. The CDR3 nucleotides read TGTGCCAGTACCGCGGGGGGGCGTACCGGGGAGCTGTTTTTT. Translation gives CASTAGGRTGELFF.

This clonotype appeared a few times. The V gene is TRBV5-1, the J gene TRBJ2-2, with TRBD1 matching 7 bases. The V segment lost 7 bases and the J segment 0 bases; nucleotides outside the gene matches: 6. CDR1 is SGHRS, CDR2 YFSETQ, per germline. The CDR3 covers 15 residues. The CDR3: CASRSGTANTGELFF. The CDR3 bases are TGCGCCAGCCGATCCGGGACAGCGAACACCGGGGAGCTGTTTTTT.

This clonotype was found many times. The chain joins TRBV28 to TRBJ2-2; D is perhaps TRBD2 (5 bases). This CDR3 spans 16 amino acids. Germline V lookup: CDR1 MDHEN, CDR2 SYDVKM. Deletions cut 10 bases from V and 0 bases from J, with 18 bases between. CDR3 bases: TGTGCCACCAGGCGGAGGCGGAGATCGAACACCGGGGAGCTGTTTTTT. Amino acids: CATRRRRRSNTGELFF.

This clonotype was picked up a small number of times. This chain uses TRBV20-1 with TRBJ1-1; TRBD1 matches at 8 bases. Germline CDR1 reads DFQATT; CDR2 reads SNEGSKA (reference sequence). CDR3 size: 11 residues. J gave up 11 bases and V 3 bases, and 5 bases lay outside the gene matches. This chain's CDR3 is CSASPQGAAFF. The CDR3 region has the DNA TGCAGTGCTAGCCCGCAGGGGGCGGCTTTCTTT.

This clonotype was seen many times. The V call is TRBV4-2, the J call TRBJ2-5; 10 nucleotides match TRBD2. Germline-derived CDR1 and CDR2 are LGHNA and YNFKEQ. The CDR3 consists of 16 residues. After removal of 0 bases from V and 3 bases from J, the junction contained 4 bases not matched to a gene. The CDR3 sequence: CASSQDRLAGEETQYF. CDR3 nucleotides: TGTGCCAGCAGCCAAGATCGACTAGCGGGCGAAGAGACCCAGTACTTC.

The chain couples TRBV7-3 to TRBJ2-2; D unresolved. Looked up from germline, CDR1 is SGHTA and CDR2 is FQGTGA. Trimming shortened V by 2 bases and J by 5 bases, and 15 bases separated the two germline ends. The CDR3 runs 16 residues. CDR3 bases: TGTGCCAGCAGCTTACAAGGCCAGACCGTAACCGGGGAGCTGTTTTTT. This encodes CASSLQGQTVTGELFF.

The chain joins TRBV27 to TRBJ1-1; 7 bases align to TRBD1. CDR3 length equals 14 residues. The V gene's germline CDR1 is MNHEY and CDR2 SMNVEV (reference sequence). Trimming cost V 1 base and J 4 bases; bases outside gene matches: 3. CDR3 residues: CASSLYRGGTEAFF. CDR3 bases: TGTGCCAGCAGTTTATACAGGGGCGGCACTGAAGCTTTCTTT.

Many counts were recorded for this clonotype. The chain combines TRBV5-5 with TRBJ1-5; D is ambiguous. V was pared by 4 bases and J by 6 bases, with 20 bases between. The CDR3 is 16 amino acids. Germline V gene lookup returns CDR1 SGHKS and CDR2 YYEKEE (reference sequence). The CDR3 nucleotides are TGTGCCAGCAGCCCTGTAGGCGGACCAGGCGGTCAGCCCCAGCATTTT. This codes for CASSPVGGPGGQPQHF.

This clonotype has a count of ten or more. This chain connects TRBV20-1 to TRBJ1-3, with no clear D. In germline, CDR1 is DFQATT, CDR2 SNEGSKA (reference sequence). Trimming took off 0 bases at V and 4 bases at J, with 10 bases between the two ends. CDR3 size: 14 residues. The CDR3 nucleotides are TGCAGTGCTAGAGATTCCGGCGGAGGAAACACCATATATTTT. This translates into CSARDSGGGNTIYF.

This clonotype was seen repeatedly, ten times or more. The V call is TRBV20-1, the J call TRBJ2-5; 10 bases match TRBD1. With 2 bases clipped from V and 10 bases from J, the junction kept 22 bases outside the gene matches. Per germline, CDR1 DFQATT and CDR2 SNEGSKA (reference sequence). The CDR3 is 18 amino acids. The CDR3 nucleotides read TGCAGTGCTAGACCCCCGGACAGGGGGAGACTAGGGCCTTGGGACCAGTACTTC. Translation gives CSARPPDRGRLGPWDQYF.

In its sample, this clonotype was seen many times. The V and J genes are TRBV30 and TRBJ2-2, with D perhaps TRBD2 (6 bases). Trimming cost V 4 bases and J 4 bases, with 13 bases left between them. The CDR3 is made up of 14 amino acids. CDR1 is GTSNPN and CDR2 is SVGIG in the germline V gene (reference sequence). CDR3 nucleotides: TGTGCCTGGAAGCGGGCTGAGTTCACCGGGGAGCTGTTTTTT. Residues: CAWKRAEFTGELFF. Complete variable domain (other parts from reference TRBV30 and TRBJ2-2): SQTIHQWPATLVQPVGSPLSLECTVEGTSNPNLYWYRQAAGRGLQLLFYSVGIGQISSEVPQNLSASRPQDRQFILSSKKLLLSDSGFYLCAWKRAEFTGELFFGEGSRLTVL.

This clonotype occurred a few times. The chain links TRBV19 to TRBJ2-5; the D is unclear. The germline V and J ends were trimmed by 1 base and 2 bases, with 11 bases remaining between them. Germline lookup yields CDR1 LNHDA and CDR2 SQIVND (reference sequence). CDR3 length: 15 amino acids. In nucleotides, the CDR3 is TGTGCCAGTAGTATAGGCGGTGCACAGCAAGAGACCCAGTACTTC. The encoded protein is CASSIGGAQQETQYF.

This chain uses TRBV15 with TRBJ2-7, with 7 bases aligning to TRBD1. Per the germline V gene, CDR1 is LNHNV and CDR2 is YYDKDF (reference sequence). V lost 0 bases, J lost 3 bases, and 5 bases stayed unmatched. The CDR3 spans 15 residues. CDR3 protein: CATSRDSTGNYEQYF. The DNA for the CDR3 is TGTGCCACCAGCAGAGACTCGACAGGGAACTACGAGCAGTACTTC. Combining the CDR3 with reference TRBV15 and TRBJ2-7 gives the whole variable domain DAMVIQNPRYQVTQFGKPVTLSCSQTLNHNVMYWYQQKSSQAPKLLFHYYDKDFNNEADTPDNFQSRRPNTSFCFLDIRSPGLGDTAMYLCATSRDSTGNYEQYFGPGTRLTVT.

This chain joins TRBV29-1 and TRBJ2-1, with D possibly being TRBD1 (5 bases). The CDR3 length is 14 residues. Germline-derived CDR1 and CDR2 are SQVTM and ANQGSEA. V lost 2 bases to trimming and J lost 7 bases, with 15 bases between them. CDR3 loop: CSVERGFSGNEQFF. DNA for the CDR3: TGCAGCGTTGAAAGGGGTTTCTCCGGGAATGAGCAGTTCTTC.

The chain employs TRBV15 and TRBJ2-7; possible D gene TRBD2, 5 bases. Germline assignment: CDR1 LNHNV and CDR2 YYDKDF (reference sequence). This CDR3 comprises 15 residues. Trimming removed 0 bases at V and 7 bases at J, with 16 bases between. CDR3 sequence (DNA): TGTGCCACCAGCAGAGACGATAGCAGGCCGGGGGAGCAGTACTTC. Translated, it gives CATSRDDSRPGEQYF.

This clonotype was detected a few times. The chain carries TRBV2 and TRBJ2-2; no firm D call. Germline V lookup: CDR1 SNHLY, CDR2 FYNNEI. This CDR3 is built from 14 residues. V lost 2 bases to trimming and J lost 4 bases, with 8 bases between them. CDR3 nucleotide sequence: TGTGCCAGCAGTGAAAATCGGATCACCGGGGAGCTGTTTTTT. Its translation: CASSENRITGELFF.

At least ten counts were recorded for this clonotype. The V call is TRBV24-1, the J call TRBJ2-5; a weak D match, TRBD2 (5 bases). The CDR3 totals 13 residues. Germline V gives CDR1 KGHDR, CDR2 SFDVKD. V was trimmed by 3 bases and J by 4 bases, leaving 8 bases between them. The CDR3 loop is CATSDPGLETQYF. For the CDR3, the DNA is TGTGCCACCAGTGATCCGGGATTAGAGACCCAGTACTTC.

This clonotype was picked up many times. The chain carries TRBV19 and TRBJ2-7; TRBD2 agrees at 7 bases. The CDR3 has 14 residues. Germline V gives CDR1 LNHDA, CDR2 SQIVND (reference sequence). The V gene end was trimmed by 5 bases and the J gene end by 2 bases; junction bases not matched to a gene: 6. In DNA, the CDR3 is TGTGCCAGTAGTGGGGCCGGGAGGCCCTACGAGCAGTACTTC. Its translation is CASSGAGRPYEQYF.

This clonotype was counted ten times or more. This chain uses TRBV6-1 with TRBJ2-3; 8 nucleotides align to TRBD2. Germline V gene lookup returns CDR1 MNHNS and CDR2 SASEGT. The CDR3 contains 15 residues. The ends lost 3 bases at V and 1 base at J; junction bases unmatched: 3. This CDR3 is CASSDVGGGTDTQYF. The CDR3 DNA sequence: TGTGCCAGCAGTGACGTCGGGGGGGGCACAGATACGCAGTATTTT.

This clonotype was seen ten or more times. This chain links TRBV12-3 or TRBV12-4 with TRBJ2-2, with 12 bases matching TRBD2. CDR3 length: 15 residues. The trim removed 6 bases at V and 15 bases at J, leaving 14 bases unmatched. The chain's CDR3 is CASRPPSGGAGKVFF. As DNA, the CDR3 is TGTGCCAGCAGGCCCCCTAGCGGGGGGGCCGGGAAGGTGTTTTTT.

This clonotype came up many times. The V call is TRBV27, the J call TRBJ2-2, with 9 bases matching TRBD2. The CDR3 is 18 residues long. Losses at the gene ends were 6 bases for V and 4 bases for J; bases not matched to a gene: 15. CDR1 MNHEY and CDR2 SMNVEV come from the germline V gene (reference sequence). CDR3 DNA sequence: TGTGCCAGCAGCCACGGGCTAGCGGGGTATCAGAGCACCGGGGAGCTGTTTTTT. Protein product: CASSHGLAGYQSTGELFF.